This entry is about one T cell receptor beta chain. Treatment noted: randomized to nivolumab then ipilimumab (arm A) or the reverse (arm B). This specimen belongs to a study of sequential checkpoint blockade in melanoma. The overall study: 75 to 95 pretreatment tumor DNA samples were TCRβ immunosequenced.

CDR1 MNHGY and CDR2 SAAAGT come from the germline V gene. With 6 bases removed from V and 7 bases from J, the gap between germline ends came to 19 bases. This CDR3 contains 15 residues. Repertoires were generated with immunoSEQ multiplex PCR, while TCRdb's copy carries only in-frame clones and drops some. The sample shows about 970 clones, approximately 22% of them seen only once. This TCR came from a human donor with melanoma. The rearrangement joins TRBV6-8 to TRBJ1-5, with D maybe TRBD1 (5 bases). Sequenced material: tumor tissue (inferred from file names), taken from a patient given nivolumab and ipilimumab in sequence. CDR3: CASSTNQGGQQPQHF. As DNA, the CDR3 is TGTGCCAGCAGCACTAATCAGGGTGGCCAGCAGCCCCAGCATTTT.